The rows below give T cell receptor beta chains drawn from one sample of a study of beta chain features in type 1 diabetes. Profiling relied on immunoSEQ multiplex PCR, and the TCRdb table lists in-frame clones only, not all of them. The profile shows tens of thousands of clones, 45% to 50% of them singletons. The sample consisted of central memory CD4+ T cells from blood. The receptors stem from a young woman in good health. Both conserved end residues are part of each CDR3. Each record gives: J gene, clone size, V gene, D gene, CDR3 protein, CDR3 DNA. The D gene is left open where the match is weak. For some rows the clone size is stated as once, few or many, or as a class when expanded; others skip it.

>TRBJ1-2|-|TRBV2|TRBD1
CASSVGQGAVDGYTF
TGTGCCAGCAGTGTAGGGCAGGGGGCTGTGGATGGCTACACCTTC
>TRBJ1-1|-|TRBV5-1|-
CASSLGPYTEAFF
TGCGCCAGCAGCTTGGGGCCATACACTGAAGCTTTCTTT
>TRBJ2-3|few|TRBV13|TRBD2
CASTDSGRVDTQYF
TGTGCCAGCACTGATAGCGGGAGGGTTGATACGCAGTATTTT
>TRBJ1-4|-|TRBV5-1|-
CASSSPGRAGLEKLFF
TGCGCCAGCAGCTCACCGGGCAGGGCTGGTCTTGAAAAACTGTTTTTT
>TRBJ2-3|few|TRBV7-9|TRBD1
CASSFLAQGATDTQYF
TGTGCCAGCAGCTTTCTGGCGCAGGGGGCCACAGATACGCAGTATTTT
>TRBJ1-1|-|TRBV7-8|TRBD1
CASSGRTGDTEAFF
TGTGCCAGCAGCGGAAGGACAGGTGACACTGAAGCTTTCTTT
>TRBJ2-7|-|TRBV7-2|TRBD2
CASSPRTSGRAQEQYF
TGTGCCAGCAGCCCCCGGACTAGCGGGAGGGCGCAAGAGCAGTACTTC
>TRBJ1-3|few|TRBV27|TRBD1
CASRDSSGNTIYF
TGTGCCAGTAGGGACAGCTCTGGAAACACCATATATTTT
>TRBJ2-7|few|TRBV7-2|TRBD1
CASSGRTGAAPYEQYF
TGTGCCAGCAGCGGCAGGACAGGAGCGGCCCCCTACGAGCAGTACTTC
>TRBJ2-2|few|TRBV5-1|-
CASSLEVRGSTGELFF
TGCGCCAGCAGCTTGGAGGTACGTGGGAGCACCGGGGAGCTGTTTTTT
>TRBJ2-3|-|TRBV5-1|-
CASSLVSAGTDTQYF
TGCGCCAGCAGCTTGGTTTCAGCGGGCACAGATACGCAGTATTTT
>TRBJ2-5|-|TRBV30|TRBD1
CAWSPDRGSETQYF
TGTGCCTGGAGCCCGGACAGGGGGTCAGAGACCCAGTACTTC
>TRBJ2-5|-|TRBV7-3|TRBD2
CASSTRGPTSGGYGETQYF
TGTGCCAGCAGCACCCGAGGGCCGACTAGCGGGGGGTATGGTGAGACCCAGTACTTC
>TRBJ1-1|-|TRBV7-3|TRBD1
CASSTRTGSAFF
TGTGCCAGCAGCACCCGGACAGGGAGCGCTTTCTTT
>TRBJ2-1|-|TRBV5-1|TRBD1
CASSGTGSYNEQFF
TGCGCCAGCAGCGGGACAGGATCCTACAATGAGCAGTTCTTC
>TRBJ1-1|-|TRBV2|-
CASAARGAHTEAFF
TGTGCCAGCGCGGCCAGGGGCGCCCACACTGAAGCTTTCTTT
>TRBJ2-5|-|TRBV5-1|TRBD2
CASSLPSGSQQETQYF
TGCGCCAGCAGCTTGCCTAGCGGGAGCCAGCAAGAGACCCAGTACTTC
>TRBJ2-7|-|TRBV6-1|TRBD1
CASRTGTGGDEQYF
TGTGCCAGCAGAACCGGGACAGGGGGCGACGAGCAGTACTTC
>TRBJ1-1|medium-sized|TRBV21-1|-
CASSKWRQQGTEAFF
TGTGCCAGCAGCAAGTGGAGACAGCAAGGCACTGAAGCTTTCTTT
>TRBJ2-7|-|TRBV4-1|TRBD1
CASSQGDRGFVYEQYF
TGCGCCAGCAGCCAAGGGGACAGGGGCTTCGTTTACGAGCAGTACTTC
>TRBJ1-5|few|TRBV4-1|-
CASSQLTGPGDQPQHF
TGCGCCAGCAGCCAACTTACAGGGCCCGGAGATCAGCCCCAGCATTTT
>TRBJ2-7|-|TRBV10-2|TRBD2
CASRRGDSYEQYF
TGCGCCAGCAGGCGGGGGGACTCCTACGAGCAGTACTTC
>TRBJ1-1|-|TRBV6-5|-
CASSYSMNTEAFF
TGTGCCAGCAGTTATTCCATGAACACTGAAGCTTTCTTT
>TRBJ1-5|-|TRBV2|-
CASSEEVQPQHF
TGTGCCAGCAGTGAGGAGGTTCAGCCCCAGCATTTT
>TRBJ2-3|few|TRBV5-1|TRBD1
CASSTGDRVRGSTDTQYF
TGCGCCAGCAGCACTGGGGACAGGGTGAGGGGGAGCACAGATACGCAGTATTTT
>TRBJ2-3|-|TRBV4-2|TRBD2
CASSRGGGDTDTQYF
TGTGCCAGCAGCCGGGGCGGGGGGGACACAGATACGCAGTATTTT
>TRBJ2-5|-|TRBV7-6|-
CASSVGVGRQETQYF
TGTGCCAGCAGCGTCGGAGTGGGGCGGCAAGAGACCCAGTACTTC
>TRBJ2-3|-|TRBV7-6|TRBD2
CASSSPTSGYTDTQYF
TGTGCCAGCAGCTCCCCGACTAGCGGGTACACAGATACGCAGTATTTT